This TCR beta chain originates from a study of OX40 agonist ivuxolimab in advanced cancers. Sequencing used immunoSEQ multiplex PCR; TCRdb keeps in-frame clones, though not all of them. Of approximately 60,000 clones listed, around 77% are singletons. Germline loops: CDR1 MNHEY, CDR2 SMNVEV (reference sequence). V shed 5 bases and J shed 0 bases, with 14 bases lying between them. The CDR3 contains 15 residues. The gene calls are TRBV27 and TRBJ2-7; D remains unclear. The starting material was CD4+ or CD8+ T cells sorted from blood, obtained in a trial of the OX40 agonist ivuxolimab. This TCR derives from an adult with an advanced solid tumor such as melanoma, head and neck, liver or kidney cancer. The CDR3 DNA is TGTGCCAGCAGTCTCTCGGCACCAAGCTCCTACGAGCAGTACTTC. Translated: CASSLSAPSSYEQYF.